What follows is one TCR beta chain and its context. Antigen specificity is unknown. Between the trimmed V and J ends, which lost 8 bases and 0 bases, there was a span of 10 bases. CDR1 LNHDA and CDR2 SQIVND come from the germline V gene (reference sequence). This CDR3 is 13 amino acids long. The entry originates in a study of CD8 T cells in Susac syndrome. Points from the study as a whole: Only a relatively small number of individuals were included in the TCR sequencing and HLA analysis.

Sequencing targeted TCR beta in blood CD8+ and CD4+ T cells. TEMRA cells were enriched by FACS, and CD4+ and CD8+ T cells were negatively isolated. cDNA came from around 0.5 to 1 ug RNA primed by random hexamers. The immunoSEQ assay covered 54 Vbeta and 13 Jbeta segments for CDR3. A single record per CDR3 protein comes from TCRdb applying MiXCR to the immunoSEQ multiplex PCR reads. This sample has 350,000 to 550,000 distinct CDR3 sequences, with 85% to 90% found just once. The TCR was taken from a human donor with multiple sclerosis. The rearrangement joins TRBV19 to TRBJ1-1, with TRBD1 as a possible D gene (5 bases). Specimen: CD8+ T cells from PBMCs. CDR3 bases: TGTGCCAGTCACAGGAGAATGAACACTGAAGCTTTCTTT. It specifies CASHRRMNTEAFF.